This T cell receptor beta chain was obtained from a study of blood T cell repertoires in COVID-19. Study details: The analysed material was cDNA or gDNA that came from T cells, B-cell-depleted T cells, or PBMCs.

This CDR3 spans 14 amino acids. V dropped 5 bases and J dropped 5; count of bases not matched to a gene: 6. The authors' processing: Nucleated cell number was recorded as an estimate derived from reference gene primer amplification. The protocol was immunoSEQ multiplex PCR, while the TCRdb copy is restricted to in-frame clones and leaves out a portion. Clone size and the V and J calls come from that table; the DNA yielded D and trimming. The profile shows a few hundred thousand clones, around nine tenths of them singletons. One Seattle source followed patients from active infection through their disease course.

Sequencing was done on a sample of peripheral blood. This sequence originates from a woman aged 70-85 years with COVID-19, enrolled during active disease. The chain carries TRBV5-3 and TRBJ2-1; 8 positions match TRBD1. TRBV5-3 is an open reading frame whose function is uncertain. CDR3 sequence (DNA): TGTGCCAGAAGGCGTCAGGGGGCCCACAATGAGCAGTTCTTC. Its protein is CARRRQGAHNEQFF.